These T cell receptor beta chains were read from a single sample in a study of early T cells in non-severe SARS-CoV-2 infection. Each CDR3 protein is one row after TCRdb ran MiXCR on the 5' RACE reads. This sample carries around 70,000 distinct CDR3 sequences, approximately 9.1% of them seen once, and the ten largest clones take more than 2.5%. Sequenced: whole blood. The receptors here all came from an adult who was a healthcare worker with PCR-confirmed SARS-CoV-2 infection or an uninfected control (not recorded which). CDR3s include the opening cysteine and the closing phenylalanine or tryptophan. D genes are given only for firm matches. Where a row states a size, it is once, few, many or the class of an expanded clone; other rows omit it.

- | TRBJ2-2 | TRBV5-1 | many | TGCGCCAGCAGCTTGGAAGGGGGGCTGAGCACCGGGGAGCTGTTTTTT | CASSLEGGLSTGELFF
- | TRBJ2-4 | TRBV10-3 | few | TGTGCCATCAGTGAGTCGACGGTCGACCCAAACATTCAGTACTTC | CAISESTVDPNIQYF
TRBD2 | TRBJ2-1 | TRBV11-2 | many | TGTGCCAGCAGCTTAGCGGTAGCTAGCGGGAGGGCCGGGAATGAGCAGTTCTTC | CASSLAVASGRAGNEQFF
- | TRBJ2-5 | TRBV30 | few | TGTGCCTGGAGTCCGCCGGGCAGGGGAGAGACCCAGTACTTC | CAWSPPGRGETQYF
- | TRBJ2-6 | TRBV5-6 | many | TGTGCCAGCAGCTTGACAGGGCTCGGGGCGTATGGGGCCAACGTCCTGACTTTC | CASSLTGLGAYGANVLTF
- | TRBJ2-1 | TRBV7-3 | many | TGTGCCAGCAGCTTTGATCGGCGGGCCGCCTACAATGAGCAGTTCTTC | CASSFDRRAAYNEQFF
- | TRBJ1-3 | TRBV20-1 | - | TGCAGTGCTAGTGACAGTCACTCTGGAAACACCATATATTTT | CSASDSHSGNTIYF
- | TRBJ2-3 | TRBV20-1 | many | TGCAGTGCCCGGTTGAGAGATACGCAGTATTTT | CSARLRDTQYF
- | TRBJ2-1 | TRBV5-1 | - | TGCGCCAGCAGCCTCAATTGGGAGCAGTTCTTC | CASSLNWEQFF
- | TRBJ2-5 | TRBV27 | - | TGTGCCAGCAGTCCAACCTCAGAGAAAGAGACCCAGTACTTC | CASSPTSEKETQYF
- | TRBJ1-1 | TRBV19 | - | TGTGCCAGTACCAACGTGAACACTGAAGCTTTCTTT | CASTNVNTEAFF